The clone carrying this T cell receptor beta chain was seen once. In the study's own analysis: Amplification of reference gene primers was used by the study to estimate nucleated cell counts. Method: immunoSEQ multiplex PCR; TCRdb's copy keeps in-frame clones and lacks some. V, J and clone size reflect that table, while D and trimming were determined from the DNA. This sample has roughly 6,800 clones, with roughly nine tenths found just once. The data were taken from a study of blood T cell repertoires in COVID-19. Study at large: Samples came from the United States, Italy and Spain, spanning acute and convalescent COVID-19. T cells, B-cell-depleted T cells, or PBMCs provided the cDNA or gDNA that served as material.

The CDR3 spans 15 residues. V lost 4 bases to trimming and J lost 4 bases; unmatched junction nucleotides: 7. Germline V lookup: CDR1 KGHDR, CDR2 SFDVKD. This receptor was identified in a human donor in a cohort sampled during active COVID-19. This chain connects TRBV24-1 to TRBJ2-3; the match to TRBD1 covers 7 bases. What was sequenced was peripheral blood. The CDR3 loop is CATSDHRGSADTQYF. As DNA, the CDR3 is TGTGCCACCAGTGACCACAGGGGATCGGCAGATACGCAGTATTTT.